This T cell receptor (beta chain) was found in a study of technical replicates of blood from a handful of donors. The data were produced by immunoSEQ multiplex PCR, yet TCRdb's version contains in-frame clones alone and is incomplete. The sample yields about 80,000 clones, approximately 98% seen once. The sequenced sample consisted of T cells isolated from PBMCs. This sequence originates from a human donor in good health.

The CDR3 DNA follows: TGTGCCAGCAGACTAGATGTCGGTTGGAGTTCGCAGTACTTC. It is translated as CASRLDVGWSSQYF. The rearrangement links TRBV6-1 to TRBJ2-7; perhaps TRBD2 as D (5 bases). CDR1 MNHNS and CDR2 SASEGT come from the germline V gene. CDR3 length: 14 amino acids. Trimming removed 6 bases at V and 9 bases at J, with 21 bases between.